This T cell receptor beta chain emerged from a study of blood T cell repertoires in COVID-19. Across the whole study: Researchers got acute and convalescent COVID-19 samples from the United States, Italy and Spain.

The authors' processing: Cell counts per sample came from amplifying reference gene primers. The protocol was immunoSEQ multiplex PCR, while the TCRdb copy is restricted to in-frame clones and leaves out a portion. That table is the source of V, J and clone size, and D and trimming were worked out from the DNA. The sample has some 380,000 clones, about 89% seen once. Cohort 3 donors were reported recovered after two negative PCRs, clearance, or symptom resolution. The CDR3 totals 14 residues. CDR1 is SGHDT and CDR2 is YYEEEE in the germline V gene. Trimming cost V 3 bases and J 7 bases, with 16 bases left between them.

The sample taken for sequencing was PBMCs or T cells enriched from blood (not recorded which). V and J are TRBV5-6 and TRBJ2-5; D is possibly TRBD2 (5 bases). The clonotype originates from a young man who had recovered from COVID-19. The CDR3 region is CASSYWAGDGTQYF. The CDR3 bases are TGTGCCAGCAGCTACTGGGCCGGGGATGGGACCCAGTACTTC.